This TCR beta chain emerged from a study of shared clonotypes between healthy human individuals. This CDR3 spans 17 amino acids. The germline V gene has CDR1 SGHAT and CDR2 FQNNGV. V gave up 2 bases and J gave up 7 bases; unmatched junction bases: 11. Assay used: immunoSEQ multiplex PCR; TCRdb lists only in-frame clones, some missing. The table lists over 2 million clones, 85% to 95% of them singletons. Sequenced material: naive CD4+ T cells from PBMCs. As to subset: CD45RA+ positively selected. This sequence was found in a man younger than 30 in good health. Some clones in this sample may be carry-over from other donors' samples. The rearrangement links TRBV11-2 to TRBJ2-1, with 10 bases lining up with TRBD2. The CDR3 sequence: CASSLPSLAGALNEQFF. In DNA form, the CDR3 reads TGTGCCAGCAGCTTACCAAGCCTAGCGGGAGCGTTGAATGAGCAGTTCTTC.